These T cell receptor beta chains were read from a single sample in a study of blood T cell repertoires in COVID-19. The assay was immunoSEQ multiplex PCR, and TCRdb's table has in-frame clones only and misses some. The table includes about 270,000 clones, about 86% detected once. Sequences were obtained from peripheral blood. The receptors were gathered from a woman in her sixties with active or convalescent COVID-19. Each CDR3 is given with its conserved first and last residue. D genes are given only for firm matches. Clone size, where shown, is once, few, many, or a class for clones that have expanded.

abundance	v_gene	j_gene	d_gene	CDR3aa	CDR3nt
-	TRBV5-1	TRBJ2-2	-	CASSPEGLSNTGELFF	TGCGCCAGCAGCCCGGAGGGACTTTCGAACACCGGGGAGCTGTTTTTT
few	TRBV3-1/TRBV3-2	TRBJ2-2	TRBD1	CASSPWLQGHGELFF	TGTGCCAGCAGCCCCTGGTTACAGGGGCACGGGGAGCTGTTTTTT
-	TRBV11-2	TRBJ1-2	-	CASSRNRVGYTF	TGTGCCAGCAGCCGGAACAGGGTTGGCTACACCTTC
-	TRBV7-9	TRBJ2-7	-	CASSPTSRSYEQYF	TGTGCCAGCAGCCCGACTTCCCGCTCCTACGAGCAGTACTTC
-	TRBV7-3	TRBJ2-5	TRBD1	CASSPAGGETQYF	TGTGCCAGCAGCCCGGCAGGGGGAGAGACCCAGTACTTC
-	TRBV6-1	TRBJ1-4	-	CASSEDVGSWEKLFF	TGTGCCAGCAGTGAAGATGTAGGGAGTTGGGAAAAACTGTTTTTT
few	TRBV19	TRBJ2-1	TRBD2	CASTLPGLAGSYNEQFF	TGTGCCAGTACCCTACCCGGACTAGCGGGGTCCTACAATGAGCAGTTCTTC
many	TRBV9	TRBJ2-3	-	CASSSGSGDTQYF	TGTGCCAGCAGCTCCGGGAGTGGCGATACGCAGTATTTT
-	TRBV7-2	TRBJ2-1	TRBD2	CASSSTSVGEQFF	TGTGCCAGCAGCTCAACTAGCGTCGGTGAGCAGTTCTTC
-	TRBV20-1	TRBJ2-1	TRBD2	CSASPARGTTMTNEQFF	TGCAGTGCTAGTCCCGCACGCGGGACTACCATGACGAATGAGCAGTTCTTC
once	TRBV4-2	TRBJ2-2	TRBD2	CASSSGTSGSYEGGELFF	TGTGCCAGCAGCAGCGGGACTAGCGGATCCTATGAAGGCGGGGAGCTGTTTTTT
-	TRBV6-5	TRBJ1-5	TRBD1	CASSKQGEGNQPQHF	TGTGCCAGCAGTAAACAGGGGGAGGGCAATCAGCCCCAGCATTTT
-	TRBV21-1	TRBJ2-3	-	CASSGRNGVADTQYF	TGTGCCAGCAGCGGGAGAAACGGGGTGGCAGATACGCAGTATTTT
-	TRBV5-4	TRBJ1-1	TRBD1	CATGTGDTEAFF	TGTGCCACCGGGACAGGGGACACTGAAGCTTTCTTT
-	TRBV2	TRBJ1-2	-	CASSGLQTAYGYTF	TGTGCCAGCAGTGGGTTACAGACAGCCTATGGCTACACCTTC
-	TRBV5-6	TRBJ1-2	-	CASSFDNTPYGYTF	TGTGCCAGCAGTTTTGATAACACCCCCTATGGCTACACCTTC
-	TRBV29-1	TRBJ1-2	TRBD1	CSARDSNYGYTF	TGCAGCGCTCGGGACAGTAACTATGGCTACACCTTC
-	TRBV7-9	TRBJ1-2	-	CASSSGTLYGYTF	TGTGCCAGCAGCTCCGGGACACTTTATGGCTACACCTTC
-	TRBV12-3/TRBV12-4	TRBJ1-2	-	CASSLGAYGYTF	TGTGCCAGCAGCCTAGGGGCCTATGGCTACACCTTC
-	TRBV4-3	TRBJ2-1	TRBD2	CASSQDLGGSYNEQFF	TGCGCCAGCAGCCAAGATTTGGGAGGGAGTTACAATGAGCAGTTCTTC